The 15 T cell receptor beta chains below all came from one sample that was sequenced in a study of pediatric ulcerative colitis. Profiling relied on immunoSEQ multiplex PCR, and the TCRdb table lists in-frame clones only, not all of them. Of fewer than 25,000 clones in the sample, 71% were seen once. Rectal tissue came from one to two pinch biopsies taken at colonoscopy. Sequencing input: gut tissue. Receptor source: a boy aged 10-17 years with severe ulcerative colitis.

The chain recombines TRBV2 with TRBJ2-1; D not resolved. The CDR3 consists of 11 residues. Trimming removed 7 bases from V and 5 bases from J, with 6 bases in between. The germline V gene encodes CDR1 SNHLY and CDR2 FYNNEI. CDR3 sequence: CASTYNNEQFF. CDR3 DNA sequence: TGTGCCAGCACGTATAACAATGAGCAGTTCTTC.

The chain couples TRBV7-8 to TRBJ2-3; 8 positions match TRBD1. Germline trimming cut 1 base from V and 2 bases from J; bases unmatched to any gene: 8. The CDR3 covers 17 residues. From germline, CDR1 is SGHVS and CDR2 FQNEAQ. CDR3 nucleotides: TGTGCCAGCAGCTTAGTGGTAGGGACAGGAATCACAGATACGCAGTATTTT. This gives the protein CASSLVVGTGITDTQYF.

The chain uses TRBV18 and TRBJ2-7; D may be TRBD2 (6 bases). Trimming took off 7 bases at V and 4 bases at J, with 11 bases between the two ends. The CDR3 runs 12 residues. The germline CDR1 and CDR2 sequences are KGHSH and LQKENI. CDR3 coding DNA: TGTGCCAGCTTCGGGGGTCTTTACGAGCAGTACTTC. It translates to CASFGGLYEQYF.

The chain couples TRBV2 to TRBJ1-2; D is ambiguous. Germline V gene data show CDR1 as SNHLY and CDR2 as FYNNEI. The CDR3 extends over 12 amino acids. The ends were cut back, 4 bases at V and 5 bases at J, with 8 bases in the middle. The DNA for the CDR3 is TGTGCCAGCAGTGTTCAGCGATATGGCTACACCTTC. Its protein product is CASSVQRYGYTF. Supplemented by reference TRBV2 and TRBJ1-2, the full variable domain reads EPEVTQTPSHQVTQMGQEVILRCVPISNHLYFYWYRQILGQKVEFLVSFYNNEISEKSEIFDDQFSVERPDGSNFTLKIRSTKLEDSAMYFCASSVQRYGYTFGSGTRLTVV.

The rearrangement uses TRBV28 and TRBJ2-7; D unclear. The germline CDR1 and CDR2 sequences are MDHEN and SYDVKM. V dropped 3 bases and J dropped 4 bases, with 4 bases sitting between them. CDR3 length: 11 residues. CDR3 residues: CASSFKYEQYF. The CDR3 DNA follows: TGTGCCAGCAGTTTTAAGTACGAGCAGTACTTC.

CDR3 loop: CASSLVSGGLYEQYF. The CDR3 bases are TGTGCCAGCAGCTTGGTGAGCGGGGGGCTATACGAGCAGTACTTC. The rearrangement uses TRBV7-9 and TRBJ2-7, with TRBD2 matching 9 bases. There are 15 residues in the CDR3. CDR1 and CDR2 from the germline V gene are SEHNR and FQNEAQ (reference sequence). The trim removed 3 bases at V and 4 bases at J, leaving 7 bases unmatched.

The chain is built from TRBV4-1 and TRBJ2-7; D not certain. Deletions cut 1 base from V and 2 bases from J, with 15 bases between. CDR3 length equals 16 residues. Germline V gene sequence: CDR1 MGHRA, CDR2 YSYEKL. In nucleotides, the CDR3 is TGCGCCAGCAGCCAAGTAGGGTCCCACCCACCCTACGAGCAGTACTTC. Its protein is CASSQVGSHPPYEQYF.

V and J are TRBV5-6 and TRBJ1-2; TRBD1 aligns across 8 bases. This CDR3 spans 16 amino acids. Germline-derived CDR1 and CDR2 are SGHDT and YYEEEE. Trimming at V came to 5 bases and at J to 4 bases, leaving 13 bases not matched to a gene. Here the CDR3 DNA reads TGTGCCAGCAGAGAGCTAGGACAGGGCCCCACCTATGGCTACACCTTC. This translates into CASRELGQGPTYGYTF.

The V and J genes are TRBV7-2 and TRBJ2-6; D is undetermined. The CDR3 is made up of 14 amino acids. Germline CDR1 is SGHTA and CDR2 is FQGNSA. The V end lost 4 bases, the J end lost 0 bases, and 4 bases lay between the germline ends. The CDR3 DNA is TGTGCCAGCAGCTCTAACTCTGGGGCCAACGTCCTGACTTTC. Its protein product is CASSSNSGANVLTF. The variable domain in full, with the rest retrieved from reference TRBV7-2 and TRBJ2-6, is GAGVSQSPSNKVTEKGKDVELRCDPISGHTALYWYRQSLGQGLEFLIYFQGNSAPDKSGLPSDRFSAERTGGSVSTLTIQRTQQEDSAVYLCASSSNSGANVLTFGAGSRLTVL.

The gene calls are TRBV5-1 and TRBJ2-3, with 11 nucleotides matching TRBD1. The CDR3 covers 16 residues. Per the germline V gene, CDR1 is SGHRS and CDR2 is YFSETQ. V lost 4 bases to trimming and J lost 2 bases; unmatched junction nucleotides: 6. For the CDR3, the DNA is TGCGCCAGCAGCAAAGGGACAGGGGGGCACACAGATACGCAGTATTTT. This translates into CASSKGTGGHTDTQYF.

The rearrangement joins TRBV6-6 to TRBJ2-4; 7 nucleotides agree with TRBD2. Germline V gene data show CDR1 as MNHNY and CDR2 as SVGAGI (reference sequence). J lost 0 bases, V lost 11 bases, and 10 bases had no gene match. This CDR3 region has 15 residues. This CDR3 reads CASRGESAAKNIQYF. CDR3 bases: TGTGCCTCCCGGGGGGAGAGCGCAGCCAAAAACATTCAGTACTTC.

The V and J genes are TRBV7-9 and TRBJ1-2; 7 bases are shared with TRBD1. Unmatched junction bases numbered 10, after V lost 4 bases and J lost 2 bases. The germline V gene encodes CDR1 SEHNR and CDR2 FQNEAQ (reference sequence). CDR3 length: 16 residues. The chain's CDR3 is CASSSTETGRNYGYTF. The CDR3 coding sequence is TGTGCCAGCAGCTCCACAGAGACAGGGCGGAACTATGGCTACACCTTC. Based on the CDR3 plus reference TRBV7-9 and TRBJ1-2, the full variable domain is DTGVSQNPRHKITKRGQNVTFRCDPISEHNRLYWYRQTLGQGPEFLTYFQNEAQLEKSRLLSDRFSAERPKGSFSTLEIQRTEQGDSAMYLCASSSTETGRNYGYTFGSGTRLTVV.

The J gene is TRBJ2-7, the V gene TRBV10-3, with TRBD1 matching 12 bases. The CDR3 runs 12 residues. With V trimmed by 10 bases and J by 6 bases, 4 bases remained unmatched. Germline CDR1 reads ENHRY; CDR2 reads SYGVKD. CDR3 bases: TGTGCCACCGGGACAGGGGGCACCGAGCAGTACTTC. Translating gives CATGTGGTEQYF.

V and J are TRBV2 and TRBJ2-3; weak D call: TRBD2 (6 bases). The CDR3 has 14 residues. Germline CDR1 and CDR2: SNHLY and FYNNEI. Trimming removed 8 bases from V and 6 bases from J, with 18 bases in between. CDR3 region: CASCAGLSTDTQYF. CDR3 DNA sequence: TGTGCCAGCTGCGCGGGACTTTCCACGGATACGCAGTATTTT.

The chain employs TRBV28 and TRBJ2-7; TRBD2 matches 8 bases. Germline V gene sequence: CDR1 MDHEN, CDR2 SYDVKM. The V and J ends lost 6 bases and 0 bases, in that order; junction bases with no gene match: 7. The CDR3 loop spans 15 amino acids. CDR3 sequence: CASRIAGKGSYEQYF. The CDR3 DNA is TGTGCCAGCAGAATAGCGGGGAAGGGCTCCTACGAGCAGTACTTC.